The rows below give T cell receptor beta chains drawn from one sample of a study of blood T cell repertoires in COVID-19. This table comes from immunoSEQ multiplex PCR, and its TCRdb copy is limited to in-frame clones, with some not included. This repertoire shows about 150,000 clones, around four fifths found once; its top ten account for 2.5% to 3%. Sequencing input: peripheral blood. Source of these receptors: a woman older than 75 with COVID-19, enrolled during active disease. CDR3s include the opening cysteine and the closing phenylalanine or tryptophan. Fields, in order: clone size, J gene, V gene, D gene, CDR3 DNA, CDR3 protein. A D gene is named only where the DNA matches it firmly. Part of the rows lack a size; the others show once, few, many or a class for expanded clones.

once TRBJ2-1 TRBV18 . TGTGCCAGCTCACCATTCAACCGGGACAATGAGCAGTTCTTC CASSPFNRDNEQFF
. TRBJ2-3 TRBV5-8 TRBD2 TGTGCCAGCAGCACCGGGACTAGCGGGGGGGCCGCAGATACGCAGTATTTT CASSTGTSGGAADTQYF
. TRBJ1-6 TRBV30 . TGTGCCTGGAGTGCAGACCAGGGTTCACCCCTCCACTTT CAWSADQGSPLHF
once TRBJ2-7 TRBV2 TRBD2 TGTGCCAGCAGTGGTTGGCTAGCGGGAGCGGGTGAGCAGTACTTC CASSGWLAGAGEQYF
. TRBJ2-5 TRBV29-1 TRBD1 TGCAGCGTTGGGTGGGGACAGGGGGAGACCCAGTACTTC CSVGWGQGETQYF
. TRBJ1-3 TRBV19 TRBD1 TGTGCCAGTCCGCGACTGACAGGGGGCTGGAACACCATATATTTT CASPRLTGGWNTIYF
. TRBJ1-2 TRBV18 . TGTGCCAGCTCACCGGAGAACTATGGCTACACCTTC CASSPENYGYTF
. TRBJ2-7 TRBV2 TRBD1 TGTGCCAGCAGTGGGCCCGGACAGGGGAGTTTGTACGAGCAGTACTTC CASSGPGQGSLYEQYF
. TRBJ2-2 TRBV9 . TGTGCCAGCAGCACCCGACAGGGAGGTCTTGGGGAGCTGTTTTTT CASSTRQGGLGELFF
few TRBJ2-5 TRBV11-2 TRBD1 TGTGCCAGCAGCCCCGGACCGGGACAGGGGTACCAAGAGACCCAGTACTTC CASSPGPGQGYQETQYF
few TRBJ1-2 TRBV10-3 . TGTGCCAGCCCAGGGGCGGCTGGCTACACCTTC CASPGAAGYTF
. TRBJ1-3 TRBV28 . TGTGCCAGCAGTCCCGGTTACTCTGGAAACACCATATATTTT CASSPGYSGNTIYF
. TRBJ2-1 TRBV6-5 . TGTGCCAGCAGTTACGAGCTCATAAGCTCCTACAATGAGCAGTTCTTC CASSYELISSYNEQFF
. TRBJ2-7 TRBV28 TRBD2 TGTGCCAGCACCGACGGCGGGAGGGACTCCTACGAGCAGTACTTC CASTDGGRDSYEQYF
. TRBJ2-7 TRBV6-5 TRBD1 TGTGCCAGCAGTTACGGGACAGGGGGCTACGAGCAGTACTTC CASSYGTGGYEQYF
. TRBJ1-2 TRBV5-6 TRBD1 TGTGCCAGCAGCATTTTAGGACAGGGTTTTGATGGCTACACCTTC CASSILGQGFDGYTF
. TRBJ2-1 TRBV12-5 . TGTGCTAGTGGTTTGCCGCGGCCCGTACCAAGAGAGCAGTTCTTC CASGLPRPVPREQFF
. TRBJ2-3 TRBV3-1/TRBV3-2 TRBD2 TGTGCCAGCAGCCACCACACTAGCGGGGGGACAGATACGCAGTATTTT CASSHHTSGGTDTQYF
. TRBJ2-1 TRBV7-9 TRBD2 TGTGCCAGCAGCCTTGGGACTAGCGGGAGTGATTGGGATGAGCAGTTCTTC CASSLGTSGSDWDEQFF
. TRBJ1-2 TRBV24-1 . TGTGCCACCAGTGATTCAGGGGACTATGGCTACACCTTC CATSDSGDYGYTF
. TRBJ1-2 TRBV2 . TGTGCCAGCAGGGGAGGTGGCTACACCTTC CASRGGGYTF
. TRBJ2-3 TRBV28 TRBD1 TGTGCCAGCAGTTTACCCGCGACAGGGGCTAGCACAGATACGCAGTATTTT CASSLPATGASTDTQYF
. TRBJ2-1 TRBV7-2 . TGTGCCAGCAGCTATACCGGGACAACCCAGTACAATGAGCAGTTCTTC CASSYTGTTQYNEQFF
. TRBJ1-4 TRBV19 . TGTGCCAGTAGTACCCGGGGTCATGAAAAACTGTTTTTT CASSTRGHEKLFF
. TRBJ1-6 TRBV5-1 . TGCGCCAGCAGCCCAAGAGGCAGTTATAATTCACCCCTCCACTTT CASSPRGSYNSPLHF
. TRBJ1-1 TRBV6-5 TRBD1 TGTGCCAGCAGTTTTAACAGGGGGTGGGGGAACACTGAAGCTTTCTTT CASSFNRGWGNTEAFF
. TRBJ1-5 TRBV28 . TGTGCCGCCCATAATCTGGCGGGCGTGGGCAATCAGCCCCAGCATTTT CAAHNLAGVGNQPQHF
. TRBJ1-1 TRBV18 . TGTGCCACCCAGGGATACACTGAAGCTTTCTTT CATQGYTEAFF
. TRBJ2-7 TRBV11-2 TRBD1 TGTGCCAGCAGCTTTCCCGGGACAGGGAACTACGAGCAGTACTTC CASSFPGTGNYEQYF
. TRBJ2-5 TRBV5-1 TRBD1 TGCGCCAGCGGGACAGGGTTGGAGACCCAGTACTTC CASGTGLETQYF
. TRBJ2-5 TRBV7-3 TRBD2 TGTGCCAGCAGCAGAAAGGGGACTAGCGGGAGTCTGGAGACCCAGTACTTC CASSRKGTSGSLETQYF
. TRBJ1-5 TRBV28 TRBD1 TGTGCCAGCAGTCGGAAGACAGGGTCCTATAGCAATCAGCCCCAGCATTTT CASSRKTGSYSNQPQHF
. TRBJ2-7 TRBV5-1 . TGCGCCAGCAGCCCGGGAAGTTTCGATTTGATCTACGAGCAGTACTTC CASSPGSFDLIYEQYF
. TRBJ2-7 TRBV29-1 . TGCAGCGTAACCACAGGGCCGTACGAGCAGTACTTC CSVTTGPYEQYF
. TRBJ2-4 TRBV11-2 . TGTGCCAGCAGCTTAATCGGGCAGGGGAATTTAGCCAAAAACATTCAGTACTTC CASSLIGQGNLAKNIQYF
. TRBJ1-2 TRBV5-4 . TGTGCCAGCAGCCTCCCCCCCGGAGGTGGGACTATAAGCTACACCTTC CASSLPPGGGTISYTF
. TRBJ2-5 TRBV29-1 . TGCAGCTCCCTGGGGCAGCAAGAGACCCAGTACTTC CSSLGQQETQYF
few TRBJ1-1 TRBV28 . TGTGCCAGCAGGGTGAGCACTGAAGCTTTCTTT CASRVSTEAFF
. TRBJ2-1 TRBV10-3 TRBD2 TGTGCCATCAAAGAGGGACTAGCCCCATACAATGAGCAGTTCTTC CAIKEGLAPYNEQFF
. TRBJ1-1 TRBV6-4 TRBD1 TGTGCCAGCAGCGACAGGGGGCTCTTCATGAACACTGAAGCTTTCTTT CASSDRGLFMNTEAFF
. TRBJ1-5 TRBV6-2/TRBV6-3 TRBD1 TGTGCCAGCAGTCTCGGGACAGGGGGATACAATCAGCCCCAGCATTTT CASSLGTGGYNQPQHF
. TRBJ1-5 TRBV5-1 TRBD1 TGCGCCAGCAGCTTGATGGGGACAGACAATCAGCCCCAGCATTTT CASSLMGTDNQPQHF
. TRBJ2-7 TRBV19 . TGTGCCAGTAGTCCGGCGGTCCCGAACTCCTACGAGCAGTACTTC CASSPAVPNSYEQYF
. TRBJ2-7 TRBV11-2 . TGTGCCAGCAGCAATTACTACGAGCAGTACTTC CASSNYYEQYF
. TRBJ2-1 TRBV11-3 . TGTGCCAGCAGCCTTAGTTTTGGTCATGAGCAGTTCTTC CASSLSFGHEQFF
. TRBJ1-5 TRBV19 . TGTGCCAGTAGTCCCCTTGACAGGAGCAATCAGCCCCAGCATTTT CASSPLDRSNQPQHF
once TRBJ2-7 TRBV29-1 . TGCAGCGTGGGACATAACGTCTACGAGCAGTACTTC CSVGHNVYEQYF